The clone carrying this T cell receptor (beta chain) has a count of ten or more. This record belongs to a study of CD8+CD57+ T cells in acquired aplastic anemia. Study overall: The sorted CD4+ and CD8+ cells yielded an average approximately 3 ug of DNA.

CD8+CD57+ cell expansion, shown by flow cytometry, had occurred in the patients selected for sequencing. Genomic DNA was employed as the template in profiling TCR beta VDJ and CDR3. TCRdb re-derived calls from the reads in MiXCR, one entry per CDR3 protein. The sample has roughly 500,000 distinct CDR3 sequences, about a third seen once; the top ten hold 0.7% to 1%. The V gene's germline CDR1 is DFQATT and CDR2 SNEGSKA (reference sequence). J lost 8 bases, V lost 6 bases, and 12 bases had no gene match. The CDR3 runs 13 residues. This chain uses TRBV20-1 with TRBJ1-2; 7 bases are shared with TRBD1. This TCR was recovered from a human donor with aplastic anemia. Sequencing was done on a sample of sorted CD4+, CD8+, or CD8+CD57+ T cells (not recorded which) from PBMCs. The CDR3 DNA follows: TGCAGTGCGCGGTACACAGGGGTCGGCGGCTACACCTTC. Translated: CSARYTGVGGYTF.